This T cell receptor beta chain was retrieved from a study of CD4 and CD8 cells across lung adenocarcinoma regions. TCRdb recomputed calls from the PCR reads with MiXCR, one row per CDR3 protein. Of approximately 25,000 distinct CDR3 sequences in the sample, 40% to 50% were seen once. The patients had localized lung adenocarcinoma, a non-small cell subtype. Germline CDR1 and CDR2: MNHNS and SASEGT. The V segment lost 9 bases and the J segment 4 bases; nucleotides outside the gene matches: 12. The CDR3 is 15 residues long. The source of this sequence is a male donor with lung adenocarcinoma. The CD4 and CD8 labels of this study may be unreliable. This chain links TRBV6-1 with TRBJ2-5; 9 bases fit TRBD2. Sequencing input: CD8+ T cells from the center of a lung tumor. The CDR3 DNA sequence: TGTGCCAGGGCCAAAGGGGGACTAGCCGCAGAGACCCAGTACTTC. This codes for CARAKGGLAAETQYF.